What follows are 8 T cell receptor beta chains derived from one specimen sequenced in a study of T-cell memory formation after mild COVID-19. TCRdb independently ran MiXCR on the 5' RACE reads; one entry per CDR3 protein. Among about 150,000 distinct CDR3 sequences listed, roughly 28% were seen once. What was sequenced was PBMCs or a T cell subset sorted from them (not recorded which). These receptors all come from an adult woman who had mild COVID-19 (a few samples of this study predate the infection). Cell type and time point are not known.

The rearrangement uses TRBV4-1 and TRBJ2-2, with TRBD1 matching over 8 bases. This CDR3 contains 15 residues. J was trimmed by 4 bases and V by 7 bases; bases with no gene match: 8. Germline V gene sequence: CDR1 MGHRA, CDR2 YSYEKL. The chain's CDR3 is CASIPQGARTGELFF. The CDR3 DNA follows: TGCGCCAGCATCCCTCAGGGGGCGCGCACCGGGGAGCTGTTTTTT.

CDR3 coding DNA: TGCAGCGTGGGTATGGGGACTAGTATTGCAGATACGCAGTATTTT. Protein: CSVGMGTSIADTQYF. V gene TRBV29-1 combines with J gene TRBJ2-3; 8 bases line up with TRBD2. This CDR3 region has 15 residues. Unmatched junction bases numbered 12, after V lost 6 bases and J lost 4 bases. Germline assignment: CDR1 SQVTM and CDR2 ANQGSEA.

This rearrangement joins TRBV20-1 to TRBJ1-2; 8 nucleotides agree with TRBD1. The CDR3 is 13 residues long. Trimming took 6 bases from V and 8 from J; bases not matched to a gene: 11. CDR1 DFQATT and CDR2 SNEGSKA come from the germline V gene (reference sequence). CDR3 protein: CSAPHGTGGGYTF. The CDR3 nucleotides read TGCAGTGCACCCCACGGGACAGGAGGCGGCTACACCTTC.

In this sample, this clonotype turned up a few times. The V call is TRBV9, the J call TRBJ2-1; 8 bases map to TRBD2. Trimming took 3 bases from V and 2 from J; bases not matched to a gene: 7. This CDR3 spans 16 amino acids. Germline V gene sequence: CDR1 SGDLS, CDR2 YYNGEE. The CDR3 bases are TGTGCCAGCAGCGCCCATAGCGGGGCCACCTACAATGAGCAGTTCTTC. It codes for CASSAHSGATYNEQFF.

The rearrangement links TRBV24-1 to TRBJ2-1; 7 bases agree with TRBD2. V shed 9 bases and J 4 bases; nucleotides not matched to a gene: 8. This CDR3 contains 14 residues. Germline assignment: CDR1 KGHDR and CDR2 SFDVKD. DNA of the CDR3: TGTGCCACCGGGGGGGACCTTAATTACAATGAGCAGTTCTTC. As protein: CATGGDLNYNEQFF.

This clonotype showed up just a few times. This chain links TRBV4-3 with TRBJ2-3, with a weak D call TRBD2 (5 bases). Germline V CDR1 and CDR2: LGHNA, YSLEER. Trimming cost V 4 bases and J 0 bases, with 8 bases left between them. This CDR3 is 14 amino acids long. The CDR3 region is CASSPEGSTDTQYF. The CDR3, as DNA: TGCGCCAGCAGCCCCGAGGGTAGCACAGATACGCAGTATTTT.

This clonotype was detected a few times. V and J are TRBV7-3 and TRBJ1-1, with 7 bases aligning to TRBD1. Germline values: CDR1 SGHTA, CDR2 FQGTGA. Trimming cost V 5 bases and J 0 bases; bases outside gene matches: 9. The CDR3 is made up of 16 amino acids. The CDR3 nucleotides read TGTGCCAGCAGCCGACCGACAGGGACCATGAACACTGAAGCTTTCTTT. Amino acids: CASSRPTGTMNTEAFF.

The chain carries TRBV10-3 and TRBJ2-2; no clear D gene. The CDR3 consists of 14 residues. Trimming stripped 11 bases from V and 0 bases from J, with 13 bases between. Germline lookup yields CDR1 ENHRY and CDR2 SYGVKD. The CDR3 sequence is CASADPTNTGELFF. Here the CDR3 DNA reads TGTGCCTCTGCGGACCCTACGAACACCGGGGAGCTGTTTTTT.